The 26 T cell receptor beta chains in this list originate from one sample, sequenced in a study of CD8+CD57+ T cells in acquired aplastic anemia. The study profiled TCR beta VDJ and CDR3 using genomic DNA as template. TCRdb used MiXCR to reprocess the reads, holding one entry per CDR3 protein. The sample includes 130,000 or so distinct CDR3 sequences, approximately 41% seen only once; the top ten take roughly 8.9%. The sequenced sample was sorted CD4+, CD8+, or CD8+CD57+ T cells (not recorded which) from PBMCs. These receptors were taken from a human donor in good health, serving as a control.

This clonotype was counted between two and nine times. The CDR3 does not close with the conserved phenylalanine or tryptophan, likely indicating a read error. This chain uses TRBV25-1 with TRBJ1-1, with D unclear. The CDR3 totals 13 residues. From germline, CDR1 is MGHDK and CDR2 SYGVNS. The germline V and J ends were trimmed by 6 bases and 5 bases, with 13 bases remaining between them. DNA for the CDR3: TGTGCCAGCAGCGACCCCGGAGGGACTGAAGCTTTCCTT. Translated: CASSDPGGTEAFL.

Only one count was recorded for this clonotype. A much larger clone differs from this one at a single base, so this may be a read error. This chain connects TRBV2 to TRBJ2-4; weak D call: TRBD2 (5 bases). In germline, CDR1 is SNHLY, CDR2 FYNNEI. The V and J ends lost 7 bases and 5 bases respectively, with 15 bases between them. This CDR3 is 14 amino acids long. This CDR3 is CASTRGIAENIQYF. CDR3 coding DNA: TGTGCCAGCACCCGGGGTATCGCCGAAAACATTCAGTACTTC. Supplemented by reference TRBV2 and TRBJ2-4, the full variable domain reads EPEVTQTPSHQVTQMGQEVILRCVPISNHLYFYWYRQILGQKVEFLVSFYNNEISEKSEIFDDQFSVERPDGSNFTLKIRSTKLEDSAMYFCASTRGIAENIQYFGAGTRLSVL.

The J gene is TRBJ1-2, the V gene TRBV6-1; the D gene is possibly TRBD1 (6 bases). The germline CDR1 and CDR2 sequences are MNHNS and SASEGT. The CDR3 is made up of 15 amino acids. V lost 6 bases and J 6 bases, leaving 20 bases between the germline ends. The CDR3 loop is CASRTDFQGIDGYTF. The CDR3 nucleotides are TGTGCCAGCAGAACAGACTTCCAGGGGATCGATGGCTACACCTTC.

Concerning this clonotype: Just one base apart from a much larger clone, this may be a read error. The CDR3 DNA follows: TGCGCCAGCAGCGCGGGACTAGCGGGAGCGGCGCAGTTCTTC. Protein: CASSAGLAGAAQFF. V and J are TRBV5-1 and TRBJ2-1, with 14 nucleotides matching TRBD2. The V gene's germline CDR1 is SGHRS and CDR2 YFSETQ. The V gene end was trimmed by 4 bases and the J gene end by 12 bases; junction bases not matched to a gene: 6. The length of the CDR3 is 14 residues.

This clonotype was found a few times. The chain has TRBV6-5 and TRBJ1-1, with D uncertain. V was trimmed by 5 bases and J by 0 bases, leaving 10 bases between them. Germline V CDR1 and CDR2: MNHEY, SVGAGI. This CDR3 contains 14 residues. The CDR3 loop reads CASSQTLMNTEAFF. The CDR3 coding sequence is TGTGCCAGCAGTCAGACACTCATGAACACTGAAGCTTTCTTT.

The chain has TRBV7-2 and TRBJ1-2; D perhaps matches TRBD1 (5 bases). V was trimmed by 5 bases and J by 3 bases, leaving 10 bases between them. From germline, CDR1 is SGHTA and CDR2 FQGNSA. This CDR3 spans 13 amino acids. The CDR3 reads CASSPGADYGYTF. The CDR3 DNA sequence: TGTGCCAGCAGCCCTGGGGCGGACTATGGCTACACCTTC.

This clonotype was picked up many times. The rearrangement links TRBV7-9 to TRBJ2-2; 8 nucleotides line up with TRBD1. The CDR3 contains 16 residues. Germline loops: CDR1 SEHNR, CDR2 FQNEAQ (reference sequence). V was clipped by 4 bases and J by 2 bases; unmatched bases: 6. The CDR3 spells CASSSPGTGNTGELFF. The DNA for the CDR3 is TGTGCCAGCAGCTCCCCCGGGACAGGAAACACCGGGGAGCTGTTTTTT.

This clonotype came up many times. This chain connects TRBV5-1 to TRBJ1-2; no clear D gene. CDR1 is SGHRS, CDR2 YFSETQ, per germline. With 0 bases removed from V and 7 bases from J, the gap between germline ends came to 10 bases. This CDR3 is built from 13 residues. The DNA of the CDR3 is TGCGCCAGCAGCTTGGACAGACCTATTGGCTACACCTTC. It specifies CASSLDRPIGYTF.

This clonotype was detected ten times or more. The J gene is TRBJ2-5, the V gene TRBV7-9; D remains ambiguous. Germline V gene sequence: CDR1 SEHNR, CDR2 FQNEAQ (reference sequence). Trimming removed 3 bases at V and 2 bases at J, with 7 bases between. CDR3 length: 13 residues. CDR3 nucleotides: TGTGCCAGCAGCTTTAGCAGGCAAGAGACCCAGTACTTC. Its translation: CASSFSRQETQYF.

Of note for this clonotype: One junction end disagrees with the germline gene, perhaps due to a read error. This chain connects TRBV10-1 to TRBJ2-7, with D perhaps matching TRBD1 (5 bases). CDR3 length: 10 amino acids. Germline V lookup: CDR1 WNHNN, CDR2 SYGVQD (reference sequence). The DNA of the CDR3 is TGCGCCAGCCCCCTGACAGTCCGGGACTTC. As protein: CASPLTVRDF.

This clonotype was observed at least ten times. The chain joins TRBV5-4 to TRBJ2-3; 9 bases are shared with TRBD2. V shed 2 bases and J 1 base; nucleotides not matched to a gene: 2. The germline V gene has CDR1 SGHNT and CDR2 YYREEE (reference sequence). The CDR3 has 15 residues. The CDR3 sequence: CASSFPSGGTDTQYF. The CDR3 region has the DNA TGTGCCAGCAGCTTCCCTAGCGGGGGCACAGATACGCAGTATTTT. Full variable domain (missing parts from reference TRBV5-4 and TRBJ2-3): ETGVTQSPTHLIKTRGQQVTLRCSSQSGHNTVSWYQQALGQGPQFIFQYYREEENGRGNFPPRFSGLQFPNYSSELNVNALELDDSALYLCASSFPSGGTDTQYFGPGTRLTVL.

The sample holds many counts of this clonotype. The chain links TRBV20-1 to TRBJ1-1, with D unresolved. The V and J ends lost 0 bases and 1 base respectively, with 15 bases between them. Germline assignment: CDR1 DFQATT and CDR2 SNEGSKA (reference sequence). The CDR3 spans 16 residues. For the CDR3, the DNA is TGCAGTGCTAGAGACGCTTCCCGGGCTGAGAACACTGAAGCTTTCTTT. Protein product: CSARDASRAENTEAFF.

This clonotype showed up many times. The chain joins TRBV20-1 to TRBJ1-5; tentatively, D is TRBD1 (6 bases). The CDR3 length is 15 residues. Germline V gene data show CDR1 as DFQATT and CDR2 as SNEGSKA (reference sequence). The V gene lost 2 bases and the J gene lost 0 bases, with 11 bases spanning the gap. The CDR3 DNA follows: TGCAGTGCTAGATGGGGGGCGGCTAGCAATCAGCCCCAGCATTTT. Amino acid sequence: CSARWGAASNQPQHF.

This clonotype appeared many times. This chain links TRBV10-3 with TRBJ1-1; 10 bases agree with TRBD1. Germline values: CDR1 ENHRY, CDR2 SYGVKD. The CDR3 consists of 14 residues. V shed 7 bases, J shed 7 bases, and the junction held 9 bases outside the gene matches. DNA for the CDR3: TGTGCCATCACTGACAGGGGGCGCCTCGATGAAGCTTTCTTT. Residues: CAITDRGRLDEAFF.

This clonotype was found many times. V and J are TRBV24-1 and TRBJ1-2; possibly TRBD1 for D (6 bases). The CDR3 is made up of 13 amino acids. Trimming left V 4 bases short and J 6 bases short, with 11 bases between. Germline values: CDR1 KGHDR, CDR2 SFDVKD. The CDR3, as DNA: TGTGCCACCAGTGACCCTAACAGGGATGGCTACACCTTC. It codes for CATSDPNRDGYTF.

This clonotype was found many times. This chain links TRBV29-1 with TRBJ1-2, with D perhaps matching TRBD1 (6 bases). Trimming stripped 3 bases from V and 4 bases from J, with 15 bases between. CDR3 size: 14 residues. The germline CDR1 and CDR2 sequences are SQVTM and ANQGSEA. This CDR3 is CSVDRGGSGYGYTF. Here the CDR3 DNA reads TGCAGCGTTGATAGGGGGGGCTCGGGCTATGGCTACACCTTC.

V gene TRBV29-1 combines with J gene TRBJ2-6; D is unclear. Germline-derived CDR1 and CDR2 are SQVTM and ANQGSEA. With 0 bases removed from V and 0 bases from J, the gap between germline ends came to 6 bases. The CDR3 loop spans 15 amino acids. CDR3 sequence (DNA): TGCAGCGTTGAAGACCGGCACTCTGGGGCCAACGTCCTGACTTTC. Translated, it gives CSVEDRHSGANVLTF.

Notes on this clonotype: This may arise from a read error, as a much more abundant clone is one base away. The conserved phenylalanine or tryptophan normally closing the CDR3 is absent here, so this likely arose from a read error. The CDR3 DNA reads TGTGCCAGCAGCTTAGGTAGCGGGAGAGAAAATGAGCAGTTCCTC. This translates into CASSLGSGRENEQFL. V gene TRBV11-2 combines with J gene TRBJ2-1, with 9 bases fitting TRBD2. Germline V gene data show CDR1 as SGHAT and CDR2 as FQNNGV. V was clipped by 1 base and J by 7 bases; unmatched bases: 5. There are 15 residues in the CDR3.

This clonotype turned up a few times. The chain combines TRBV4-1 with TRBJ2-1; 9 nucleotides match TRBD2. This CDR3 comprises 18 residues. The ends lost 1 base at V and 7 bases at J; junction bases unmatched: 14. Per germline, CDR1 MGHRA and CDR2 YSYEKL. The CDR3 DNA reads TGCGCCAGCAGCCAAGCCGGAGGCGGGGGGGGTATCTTTAATGAGCAGTTCTTC. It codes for CASSQAGGGGGIFNEQFF.

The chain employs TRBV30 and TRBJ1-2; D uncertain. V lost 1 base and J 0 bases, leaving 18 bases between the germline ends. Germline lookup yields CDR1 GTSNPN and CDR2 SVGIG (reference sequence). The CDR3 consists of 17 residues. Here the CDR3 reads CAWSGRPLPNSNYGYTF. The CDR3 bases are TGTGCCTGGAGTGGTCGGCCCTTGCCGAATTCTAACTATGGCTACACCTTC. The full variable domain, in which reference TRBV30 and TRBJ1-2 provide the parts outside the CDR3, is SQTIHQWPATLVQPVGSPLSLECTVEGTSNPNLYWYRQAAGRGLQLLFYSVGIGQISSEVPQNLSASRPQDRQFILSSKKLLLSDSGFYLCAWSGRPLPNSNYGYTFGSGTRLTVV.

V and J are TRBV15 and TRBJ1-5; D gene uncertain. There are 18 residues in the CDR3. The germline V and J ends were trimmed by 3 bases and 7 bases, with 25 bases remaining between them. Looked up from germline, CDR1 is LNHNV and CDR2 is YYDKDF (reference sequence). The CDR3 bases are TGTGCCACCAGCAGGGCATCTAGGGCGGAACGGTTAGGGCAGCCCCAGCATTTT. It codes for CATSRASRAERLGQPQHF.

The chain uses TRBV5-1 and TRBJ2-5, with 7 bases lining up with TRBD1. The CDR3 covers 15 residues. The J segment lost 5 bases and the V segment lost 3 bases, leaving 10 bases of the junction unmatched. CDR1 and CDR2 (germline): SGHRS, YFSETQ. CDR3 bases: TGCGCCAGCAGCTGGGGGACAGCCATGACGGAGACCCAGTACTTC. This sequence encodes CASSWGTAMTETQYF.

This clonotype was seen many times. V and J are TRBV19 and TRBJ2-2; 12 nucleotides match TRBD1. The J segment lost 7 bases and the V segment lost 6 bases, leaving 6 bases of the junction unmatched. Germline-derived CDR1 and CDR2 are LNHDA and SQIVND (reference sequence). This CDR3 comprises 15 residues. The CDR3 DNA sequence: TGTGCCAGTAGCAGGGGACAGGGGGCCTTCGGGGAGCTGTTTTTT. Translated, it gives CASSRGQGAFGELFF.

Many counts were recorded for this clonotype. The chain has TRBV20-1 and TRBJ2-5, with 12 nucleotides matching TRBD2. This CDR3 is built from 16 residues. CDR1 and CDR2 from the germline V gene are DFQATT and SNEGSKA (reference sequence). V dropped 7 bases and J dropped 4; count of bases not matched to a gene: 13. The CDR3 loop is CSVGTSGPLGRETQYF. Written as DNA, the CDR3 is TGCAGTGTTGGGACTAGCGGGCCCTTGGGTCGAGAGACCCAGTACTTC.

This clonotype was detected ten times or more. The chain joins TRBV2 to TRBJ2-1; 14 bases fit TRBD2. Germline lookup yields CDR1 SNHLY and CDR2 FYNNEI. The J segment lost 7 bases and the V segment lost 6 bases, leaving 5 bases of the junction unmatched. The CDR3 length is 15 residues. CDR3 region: CASRGTSGSVNEQFF. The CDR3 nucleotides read TGTGCCAGCAGGGGGACTAGCGGGAGTGTAAATGAGCAGTTCTTC. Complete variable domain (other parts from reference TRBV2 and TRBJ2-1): EPEVTQTPSHQVTQMGQEVILRCVPISNHLYFYWYRQILGQKVEFLVSFYNNEISEKSEIFDDQFSVERPDGSNFTLKIRSTKLEDSAMYFCASRGTSGSVNEQFFGPGTRLTVL.

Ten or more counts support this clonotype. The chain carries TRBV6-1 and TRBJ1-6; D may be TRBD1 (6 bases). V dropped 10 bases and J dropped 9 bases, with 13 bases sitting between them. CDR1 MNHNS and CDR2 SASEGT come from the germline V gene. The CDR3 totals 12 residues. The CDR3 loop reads CATSQGGSPLHF. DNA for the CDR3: TGTGCCACCTCACAGGGTGGTTCACCCCTCCACTTT.